This T cell receptor beta chain stems from a study of vaccination effects on CD4 cells after COVID-19. Comments on this clone: What it binds is unknown.

The data were produced by immunoSEQ multiplex PCR, yet TCRdb's version contains in-frame clones alone and is incomplete. The table has over 35,000 clones, approximately 82% seen once. It was after more than 8 days of culture that CD4+ T cells were isolated. This person caught SARS-CoV-2 sometime from March to December 2020, and PCR testing confirmed the infection. Participants each got two BNT162b2 or mRNA-1273 vaccine doses. V lost 4 bases, J lost 5 bases, and 13 bases stayed unmatched. CDR1 SGHTA and CDR2 FQGNSA come from the germline V gene. This CDR3 has 16 residues. The chain couples TRBV7-2 to TRBJ2-7; 8 bases map to TRBD2. This TCR was sampled from a human donor who had a prior SARS-CoV-2 infection. Source: CD4+ T cells from PBMCs cultured without peptide, taken after COVID-19 vaccination. CDR3 sequence reads: CASSSQPFSGIHEQYF. In nucleotides, the CDR3 is TGTGCCAGCAGCTCACAACCTTTTAGCGGGATCCACGAGCAGTACTTC.